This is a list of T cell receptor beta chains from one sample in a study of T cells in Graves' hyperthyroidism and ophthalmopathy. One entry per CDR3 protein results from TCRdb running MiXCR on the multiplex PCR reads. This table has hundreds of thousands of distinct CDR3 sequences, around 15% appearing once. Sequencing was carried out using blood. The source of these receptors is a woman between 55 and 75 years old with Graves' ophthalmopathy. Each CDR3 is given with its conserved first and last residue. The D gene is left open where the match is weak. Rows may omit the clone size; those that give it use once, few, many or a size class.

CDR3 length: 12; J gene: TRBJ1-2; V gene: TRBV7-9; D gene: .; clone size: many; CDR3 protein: CASSLVLRGYTF; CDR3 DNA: TGTGCCAGCAGCTTAGTTCTGCGAGGCTACACCTTC
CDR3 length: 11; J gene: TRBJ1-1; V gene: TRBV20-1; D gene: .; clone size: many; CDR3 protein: CSVQLNTEAFF; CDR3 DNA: TGCAGTGTTCAATTGAACACTGAAGCTTTCTTT
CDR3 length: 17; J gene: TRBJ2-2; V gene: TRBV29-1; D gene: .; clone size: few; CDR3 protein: CSVSWRARPENTGELFF; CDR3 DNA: TGCAGCGTTTCGTGGAGGGCAAGGCCCGAGAACACCGGGGAGCTGTTTTTT
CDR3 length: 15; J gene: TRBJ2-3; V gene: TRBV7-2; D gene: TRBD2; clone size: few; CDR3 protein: CASSLGGLETDTQYF; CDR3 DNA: TGTGCCAGCAGCTTAGGGGGACTAGAAACAGATACGCAGTATTTT
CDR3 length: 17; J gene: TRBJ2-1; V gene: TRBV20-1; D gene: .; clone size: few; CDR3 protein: CSARGLRAVNSYNEQFF; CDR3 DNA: TGCAGTGCTAGGGGTTTGAGGGCGGTAAACTCCTACAATGAGCAGTTCTTC
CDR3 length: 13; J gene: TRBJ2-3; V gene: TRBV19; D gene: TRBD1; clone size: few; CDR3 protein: CATSGTAKDTQYF; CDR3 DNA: TGTGCCACATCCGGGACAGCTAAAGATACGCAGTATTTT
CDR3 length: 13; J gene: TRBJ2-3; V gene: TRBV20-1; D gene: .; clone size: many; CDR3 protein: CSVGGSTTDTQYF; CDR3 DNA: TGCAGTGTAGGGGGGAGTACGACAGATACGCAGTATTTT
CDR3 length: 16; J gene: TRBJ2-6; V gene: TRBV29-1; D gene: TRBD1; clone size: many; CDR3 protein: CSVKGTGGSGANVLTF; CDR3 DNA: TGCAGCGTTAAGGGGACAGGGGGCTCTGGGGCCAACGTCCTGACTTTC
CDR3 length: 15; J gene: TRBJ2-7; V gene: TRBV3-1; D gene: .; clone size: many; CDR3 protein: CASSQDPTSSHEQYF; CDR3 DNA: TGTGCCAGCAGCCAAGACCCCACTAGCTCCCACGAGCAGTACTTC
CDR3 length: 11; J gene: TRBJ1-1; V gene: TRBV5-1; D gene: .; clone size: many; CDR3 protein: CASSFRDKAFF; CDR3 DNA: TGCGCCAGCAGCTTCCGGGACAAAGCTTTCTTT
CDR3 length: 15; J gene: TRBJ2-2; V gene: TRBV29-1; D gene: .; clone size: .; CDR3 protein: CSGGRRRANTGELFF; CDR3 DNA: TGCAGCGGGGGACGGCGGAGGGCGAACACCGGGGAGCTGTTTTTT
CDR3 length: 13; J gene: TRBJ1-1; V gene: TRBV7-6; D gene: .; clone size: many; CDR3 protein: CASKSTANTEAFF; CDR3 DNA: TGTGCCAGCAAGTCGACAGCGAACACTGAAGCTTTCTTT
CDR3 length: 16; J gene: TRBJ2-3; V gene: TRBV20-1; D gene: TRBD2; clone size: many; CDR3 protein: CSATSYTSGSGDTQYF; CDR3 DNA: TGCAGTGCTACATCCTATACTAGCGGGAGCGGAGATACGCAGTATTTT
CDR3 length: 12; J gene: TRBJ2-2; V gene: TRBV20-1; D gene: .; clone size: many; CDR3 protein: CSAENPSGELFF; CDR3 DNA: TGCAGTGCTGAAAACCCTTCCGGGGAGCTGTTTTTT
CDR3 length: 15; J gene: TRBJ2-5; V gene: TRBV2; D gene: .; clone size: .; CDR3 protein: CASSVKGDGQETQYF; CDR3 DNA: TGTGCCAGCAGTGTGAAGGGGGACGGACAAGAGACCCAGTACTTC
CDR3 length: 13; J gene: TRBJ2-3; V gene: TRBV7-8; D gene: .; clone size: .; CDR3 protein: CASSNTGKDTQYF; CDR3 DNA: TGTGCCAGCAGCAACACAGGGAAGGATACGCAGTATTTT
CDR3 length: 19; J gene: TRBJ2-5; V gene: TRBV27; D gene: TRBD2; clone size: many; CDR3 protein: CASSVPGTASGRSQETQYF; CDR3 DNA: TGTGCCAGCAGTGTACCCGGGACAGCGAGCGGGAGGTCACAAGAGACCCAGTACTTC
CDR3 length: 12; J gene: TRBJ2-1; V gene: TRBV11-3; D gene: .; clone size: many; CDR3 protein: CASSLPRGEQFF; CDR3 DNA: TGTGCCAGCAGCCTTCCGCGCGGAGAGCAGTTCTTC
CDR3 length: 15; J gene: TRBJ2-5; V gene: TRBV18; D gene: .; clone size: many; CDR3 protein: CASSPLRGRRETQYF; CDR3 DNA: TGTGCCAGCTCACCACTAAGGGGACGGAGAGAGACCCAGTACTTC
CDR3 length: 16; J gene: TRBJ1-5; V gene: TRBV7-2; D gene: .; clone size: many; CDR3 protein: CASSLPDSNSNQPQHF; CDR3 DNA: TGTGCCAGCAGCTTACCGGACAGTAATAGCAATCAGCCCCAGCATTTT
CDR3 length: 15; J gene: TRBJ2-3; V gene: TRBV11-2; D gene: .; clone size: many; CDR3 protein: CASSLGRTHTDTQYF; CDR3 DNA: TGTGCCAGCAGCTTAGGGCGCACCCACACAGATACGCAGTATTTT
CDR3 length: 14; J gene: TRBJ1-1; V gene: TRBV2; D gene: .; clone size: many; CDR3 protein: CASTGLVMNTEAFF; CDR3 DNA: TGTGCCAGCACCGGCCTAGTAATGAACACTGAAGCTTTCTTT
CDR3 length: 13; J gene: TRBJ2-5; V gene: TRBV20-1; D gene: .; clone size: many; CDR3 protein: CSATLRGPETQYF; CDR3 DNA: TGCAGTGCTACCCTCAGGGGCCCCGAGACCCAGTACTTC
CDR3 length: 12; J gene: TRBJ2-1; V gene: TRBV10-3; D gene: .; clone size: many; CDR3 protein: CAISEGRDEQFF; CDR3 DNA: TGTGCCATCAGTGAGGGGCGGGATGAGCAGTTCTTC
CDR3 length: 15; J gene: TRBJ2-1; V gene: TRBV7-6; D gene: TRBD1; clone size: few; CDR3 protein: CASSLGQGAFDEQFF; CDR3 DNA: TGTGCCAGCAGCCTGGGACAGGGGGCTTTCGATGAGCAGTTCTTC
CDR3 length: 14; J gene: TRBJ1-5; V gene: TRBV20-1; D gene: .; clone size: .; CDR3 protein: CSAHQGYSNQPQHF; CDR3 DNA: TGCAGTGCTCATCAGGGGTATAGCAATCAGCCCCAGCATTTT
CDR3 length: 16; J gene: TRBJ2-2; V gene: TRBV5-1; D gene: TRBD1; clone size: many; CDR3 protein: CASSVTGVGDTGELFF; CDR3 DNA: TGCGCCAGCAGCGTGACAGGGGTTGGGGACACCGGGGAGCTGTTTTTT
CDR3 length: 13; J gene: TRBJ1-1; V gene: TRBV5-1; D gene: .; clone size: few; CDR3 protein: CAGSLVPGTEAFF; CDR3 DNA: TGCGCCGGCAGCTTGGTACCGGGTACTGAAGCTTTCTTT
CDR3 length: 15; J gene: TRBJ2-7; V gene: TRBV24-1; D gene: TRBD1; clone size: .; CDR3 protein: CATSDSLTGDHEQYF; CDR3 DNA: TGTGCCACCAGTGATTCCCTGACAGGGGACCACGAGCAGTACTTC
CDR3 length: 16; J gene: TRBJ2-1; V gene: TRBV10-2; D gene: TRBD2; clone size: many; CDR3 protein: CASSEGLVPAGNEQFF; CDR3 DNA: TGCGCCAGCAGTGAGGGACTAGTGCCAGCCGGCAATGAGCAGTTCTTC
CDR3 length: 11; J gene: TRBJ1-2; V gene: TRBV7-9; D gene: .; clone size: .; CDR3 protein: CASSLIYGYTF; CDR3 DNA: TGTGCCAGCAGCCTTATCTATGGCTACACCTTC
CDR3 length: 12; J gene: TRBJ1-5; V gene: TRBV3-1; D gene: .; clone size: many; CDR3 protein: CASSQVGQPQHF; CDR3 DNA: TGTGCCAGCAGCCAAGTGGGACAGCCCCAGCATTTT
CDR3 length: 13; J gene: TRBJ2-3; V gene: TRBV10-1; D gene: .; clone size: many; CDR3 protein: CASSGLGADTQYF; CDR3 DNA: TGCGCCAGCAGTGGACTAGGGGCAGATACGCAGTATTTT
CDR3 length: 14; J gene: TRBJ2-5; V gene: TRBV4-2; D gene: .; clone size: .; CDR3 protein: CASSQATFQETQYF; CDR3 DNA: TGTGCCAGCAGCCAAGCGACGTTCCAAGAGACCCAGTACTTC
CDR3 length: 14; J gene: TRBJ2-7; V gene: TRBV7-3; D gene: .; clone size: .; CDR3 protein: CASRERATSYEQYF; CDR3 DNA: TGTGCCAGCAGGGAGCGGGCGACCTCCTACGAGCAGTACTTC
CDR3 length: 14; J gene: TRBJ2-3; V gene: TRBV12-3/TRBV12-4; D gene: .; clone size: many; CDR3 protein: CASSYRARTDTQYF; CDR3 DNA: TGTGCCAGCAGCTACAGGGCTCGCACAGATACGCAGTATTTT
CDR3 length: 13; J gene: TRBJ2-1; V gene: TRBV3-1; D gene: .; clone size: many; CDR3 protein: CASSPMPPNEQFF; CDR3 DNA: TGTGCCAGCAGCCCCATGCCCCCCAATGAGCAGTTCTTC
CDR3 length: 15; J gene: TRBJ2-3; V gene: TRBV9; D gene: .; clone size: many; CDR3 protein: CASSVEGGSTDTQYF; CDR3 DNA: TGTGCCAGCAGCGTAGAAGGGGGAAGCACAGATACGCAGTATTTT
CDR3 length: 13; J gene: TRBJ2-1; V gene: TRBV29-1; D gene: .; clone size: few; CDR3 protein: CSVGRDSHNEQFF; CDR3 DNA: TGCAGCGTTGGGAGGGACTCCCACAATGAGCAGTTCTTC
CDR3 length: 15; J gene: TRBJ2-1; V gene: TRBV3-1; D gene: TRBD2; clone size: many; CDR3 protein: CASSQRRGAYNEQFF; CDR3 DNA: TGTGCCAGCAGCCAAAGGCGGGGGGCCTACAATGAGCAGTTCTTC
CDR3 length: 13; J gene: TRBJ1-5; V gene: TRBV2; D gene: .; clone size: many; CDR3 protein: CASTMTPNQPQHF; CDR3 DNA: TGTGCCAGCACAATGACACCGAATCAGCCCCAGCATTTT